A selection of T cell receptor beta chains follows, all from one sample in a study of T cells in Graves' hyperthyroidism and ophthalmopathy. TCRdb passed the multiplex PCR reads through MiXCR, listing each CDR3 protein once. The table records about 640,000 distinct CDR3 sequences, less than 25% of them present only once. The sequenced sample consisted of blood. These receptors were collected from a man aged 25-40 years with Graves' ophthalmopathy. The CDR3 runs from the conserved cysteine through the conserved F or W. D genes are given only for firm matches. Size is stated for part of the rows, as once, few or many counts, or as a class when the clone is expanded.

V	D	size	J	DNA	CDR3
TRBV10-3	-	few	TRBJ1-1	TGTGCCATCAGTATTGGGGGTAACACTGAAGCTTTCTTT	CAISIGGNTEAFF
TRBV2	TRBD1	many	TRBJ2-1	TGTGCCATCCCAAAGGGGCAGGGGGCGACCTACAATGAGCAGTTCTTC	CAIPKGQGATYNEQFF
TRBV6-5	TRBD2	-	TRBJ2-1	TGTGCCAGCAGTACTCCGGGACTAGCGGGCCGAAGCACCTACAATGAGCAGTTCTTC	CASSTPGLAGRSTYNEQFF
TRBV30	TRBD1	-	TRBJ1-2	TGTGCCTGGAGTGCGGGGACAGGGGGCCATGGCTACACCTTC	CAWSAGTGGHGYTF
TRBV6-9	TRBD1	-	TRBJ2-6	TGTGCCAGCAGTTCAAGACAGGGGGCTGGGGCCAACGTCCTGACTTTC	CASSSRQGAGANVLTF
TRBV30	TRBD2	few	TRBJ2-1	TGTGCCTGGAGTCTGGGGACTAGCGGGAGGAGCTACAATGAGCAGTTCTTC	CAWSLGTSGRSYNEQFF
TRBV4-1	TRBD2	-	TRBJ2-1	TGCGCCAGCAGCCAAGCTAGCGGGAGCTCCTACAATGAGCAGTTCTTC	CASSQASGSSYNEQFF
TRBV18	-	few	TRBJ2-7	TGTGCCAGCTCCTACGCGGGCCCCCTGGACGAGCAGTACTTC	CASSYAGPLDEQYF
TRBV7-6	-	-	TRBJ1-2	TGTGCCAGCAGCTTAGAAGGCGGGGACGGCTACACCTTC	CASSLEGGDGYTF
TRBV6-5	-	few	TRBJ2-5	TGTGCCAGCAGTTACTCTGTAAGGCCCCAAGAGACCCAGTACTTC	CASSYSVRPQETQYF
TRBV5-1	-	many	TRBJ2-1	TGCGCCAGCAGCTTGGGGTCAGGGCAGGGTAGGAACAATGAGCAGTTCTTC	CASSLGSGQGRNNEQFF
TRBV19	-	-	TRBJ2-1	TGTGCCAGTAGTATAGTTTTGATCGGGATAGTCGGTCCCTCCTACAATGAGCAGTTCTTC	CASSIVLIGIVGPSYNEQFF
TRBV7-4	TRBD2	many	TRBJ2-2	TGTGCCAGCAGCTTACCCTTGGCGGGAGGAACCGGGGAGCTGTTTTTT	CASSLPLAGGTGELFF
TRBV6-2/TRBV6-3	-	-	TRBJ1-1	TGTGCCAGCAGTTACATGGAGTTCGGGAGAGAAGCTTTCTTT	CASSYMEFGREAFF
TRBV7-2	TRBD2	-	TRBJ2-2	TGTGCCAGCAGCTTAGATAGTCGCGGGAGGGCCCCCGGGGAGCTGTTTTTT	CASSLDSRGRAPGELFF
TRBV6-2/TRBV6-3	TRBD1	-	TRBJ1-5	TGTGCCAGCAGCGACACAGGGGGCTGGGGCAATCAGCCCCAGCATTTT	CASSDTGGWGNQPQHF
TRBV6-1	TRBD2	many	TRBJ2-7	TGTGCCAGCAGCAAAACGCCGGGACTAGCGCAGGAGCAGTACTTC	CASSKTPGLAQEQYF
TRBV4-3	-	-	TRBJ2-1	TGCGCCAGCAGCCAAGAAGGTCGACTTCTCAATGAGCAGTTCTTC	CASSQEGRLLNEQFF
TRBV7-2	-	many	TRBJ2-5	TGTGCCAGCAGCTTAGCGAAAGGTAGTACGTCGGAGACCCAGTACTTC	CASSLAKGSTSETQYF
TRBV5-6	-	once	TRBJ1-1	TGTGCCAGCAGCCCCCAATACCCAGGGACTGAAGCTTTCTTT	CASSPQYPGTEAFF
TRBV28	TRBD1	few	TRBJ1-5	TGTGCCAGCAGTATAACAGGGGGATATCAGCCCCAGCATTTT	CASSITGGYQPQHF
TRBV30	-	few	TRBJ2-1	TGTGCCTGGAGTGTACAAAATATGGAGTTCTTC	CAWSVQNMEFF
TRBV6-1	-	few	TRBJ1-5	TGTGCCAGCGGGGGCGGAGTATTTAATCAGCCCCAGCATTTT	CASGGGVFNQPQHF
TRBV5-8	TRBD2	-	TRBJ2-1	TGTGCCAGCAGCTCCGGGACTAGCGGGAGTGATGAGCAGCTCTTC	CASSSGTSGSDEQLF
TRBV4-3	TRBD2	few	TRBJ2-3	TGCGCCAGCAGCCAAGATAGGATCCTAGCGGGAGGGCCGAGCACAGATACGCAGTATTTT	CASSQDRILAGGPSTDTQYF
TRBV7-9	-	many	TRBJ2-1	TGTGCCAGCAGCTTGGGGAACAATGAGCAGTTCTTC	CASSLGNNEQFF
TRBV20-1	-	few	TRBJ2-7	TGCAGTGCTGTCGATCCGGGGACCCCATCCTACGAGCAGTACTTC	CSAVDPGTPSYEQYF
TRBV15	-	few	TRBJ2-3	TGTGCCACCAGCCAGCGACGAACAGATACGCAGTATTTT	CATSQRRTDTQYF
TRBV6-2/TRBV6-3	-	few	TRBJ2-7	TGTGCCAGCAGTCCCCTCTTCGAGCAGTACTTC	CASSPLFEQYF
TRBV14	-	few	TRBJ2-7	TGTGCCAGCAGTCAAGGGCACACAGCGACCTACGAGCAGTACTTC	CASSQGHTATYEQYF
TRBV6-2/TRBV6-3	-	few	TRBJ2-5	TGTGCCAGCAGGGGAAGCGGCCAAGAGACCCAGTACTTC	CASRGSGQETQYF
TRBV27	TRBD2	-	TRBJ2-3	TGTGCCAGCAGTACCGGTCACGGGACTAGTTTCGATACGCAGTATTTT	CASSTGHGTSFDTQYF
TRBV30	-	many	TRBJ2-7	TGTGCCTGGAGTGTATCCGGACTAATCAACGAGCAGTACTTC	CAWSVSGLINEQYF
TRBV28	-	few	TRBJ1-5	TGTGCCAGCAGTGAAGGGCTAGCAGGCCGGCCCCAGCATTTT	CASSEGLAGRPQHF
TRBV29-1	-	-	TRBJ1-1	TGCAGCGTTGAAGGACGGGCCCCTAATCCTCCGGGGACTGAAGCTTTCTTT	CSVEGRAPNPPGTEAFF
TRBV4-2	-	-	TRBJ2-5	TGTGCCAGCAGCCAAGACCCCCAGGGGGAGACCCAGTACTTC	CASSQDPQGETQYF
TRBV19	-	-	TRBJ2-1	TGTGCCAGTGGGGACGGACTCCTATACAATGAGCAGTTCTTC	CASGDGLLYNEQFF
TRBV28	TRBD2	many	TRBJ2-7	TGTGCCAGCAGAGAACTAGCGGGAGCCTACGAGCAGTACTTC	CASRELAGAYEQYF
TRBV5-6	-	-	TRBJ2-4	TGTGCCAGCAGCCCCGCTGGGGAAGCCAAAAACATTCAGTACTTC	CASSPAGEAKNIQYF
TRBV10-3	-	-	TRBJ1-3	TGTGCCATCAGGACCCCTGACAGGGGAAACACCATATATTTT	CAIRTPDRGNTIYF
TRBV6-5	TRBD2	-	TRBJ2-5	TGTGCCAGCAGTTACCAAGCGGGAGGGGAGACCCAGTACTTC	CASSYQAGGETQYF
TRBV7-9	TRBD1	few	TRBJ1-4	TGTGCCAGCAGCATGACAGGGGGCAGCGAAAAACTGTTTTTT	CASSMTGGSEKLFF
TRBV6-1	-	few	TRBJ2-3	TGTGCCAGCACCCAGAGATGGGGGGGCACAGATACGCAGTATTTT	CASTQRWGGTDTQYF